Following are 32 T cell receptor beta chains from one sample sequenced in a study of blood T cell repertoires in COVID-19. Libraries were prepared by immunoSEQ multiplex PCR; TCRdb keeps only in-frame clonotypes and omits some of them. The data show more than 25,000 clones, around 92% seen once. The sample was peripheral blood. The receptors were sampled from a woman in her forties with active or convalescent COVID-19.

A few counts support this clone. The CDR3 sequence: CASSFLAPSSYEQYF. CDR3 nucleotides: TGTGCCAGCAGCTTTTTAGCTCCGAGCTCCTACGAGCAGTACTTC. The rearrangement uses TRBV7-9 and TRBJ2-7; D is ambiguous. Germline CDR1 and CDR2: SEHNR and FQNEAQ (reference sequence). The V end lost 3 bases, the J end lost 0 bases, and 12 bases lay between the germline ends. CDR3 length: 15 amino acids.

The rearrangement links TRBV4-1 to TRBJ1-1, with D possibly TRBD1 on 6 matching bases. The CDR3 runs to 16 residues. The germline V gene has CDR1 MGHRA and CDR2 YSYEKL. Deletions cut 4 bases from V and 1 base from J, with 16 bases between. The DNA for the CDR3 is TGCGCCAGCAGCCCCATTAACAGGGTAGAGAACACTGAAGCTTTCTTT. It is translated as CASSPINRVENTEAFF.

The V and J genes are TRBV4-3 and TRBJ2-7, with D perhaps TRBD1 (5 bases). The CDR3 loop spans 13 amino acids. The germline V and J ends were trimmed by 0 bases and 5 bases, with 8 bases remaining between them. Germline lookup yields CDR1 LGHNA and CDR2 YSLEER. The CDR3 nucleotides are TGCGCCAGCAGCCAAGACGCCAGGGACGAGCAGTACTTC. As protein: CASSQDARDEQYF.

CDR3 protein: CAWRGDNSPLHF. In nucleotides, the CDR3 is TGTGCCTGGAGAGGGGATAATTCACCCCTCCACTTT. V usage is TRBV30 and J usage is TRBJ1-6; weak D call: TRBD1 (5 bases). Per the germline V gene, CDR1 is GTSNPN and CDR2 is SVGIG (reference sequence). The length of the CDR3 is 12 residues. The ends were cut back, 3 bases at V and 5 bases at J, with 5 bases in the middle.

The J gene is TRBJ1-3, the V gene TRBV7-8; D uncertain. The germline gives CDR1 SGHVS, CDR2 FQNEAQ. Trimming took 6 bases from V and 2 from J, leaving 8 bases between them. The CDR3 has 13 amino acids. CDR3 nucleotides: TGTGCCAGCAGGCGGGCTGCTGGAAACACCATATATTTT. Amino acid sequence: CASRRAAGNTIYF.

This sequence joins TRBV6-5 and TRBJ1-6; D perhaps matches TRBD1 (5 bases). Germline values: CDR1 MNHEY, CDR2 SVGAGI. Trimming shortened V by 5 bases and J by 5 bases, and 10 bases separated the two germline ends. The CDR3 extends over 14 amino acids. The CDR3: CASSLRGDNSPLHF. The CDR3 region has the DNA TGTGCCAGCAGTCTTCGGGGGGATAATTCACCCCTCCACTTT.

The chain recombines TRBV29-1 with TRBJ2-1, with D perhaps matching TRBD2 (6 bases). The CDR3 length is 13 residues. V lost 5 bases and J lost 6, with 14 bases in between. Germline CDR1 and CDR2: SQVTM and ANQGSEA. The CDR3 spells CSVSLSGGNEQFF. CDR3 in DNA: TGCAGCGTTTCACTCTCCGGGGGCAATGAGCAGTTCTTC.

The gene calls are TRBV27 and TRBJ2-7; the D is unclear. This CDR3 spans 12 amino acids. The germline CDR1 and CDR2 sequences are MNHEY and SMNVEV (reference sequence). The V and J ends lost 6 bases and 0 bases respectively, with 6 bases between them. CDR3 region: CASRALSYEQYF. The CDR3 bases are TGTGCCAGCAGAGCCCTCTCCTACGAGCAGTACTTC.

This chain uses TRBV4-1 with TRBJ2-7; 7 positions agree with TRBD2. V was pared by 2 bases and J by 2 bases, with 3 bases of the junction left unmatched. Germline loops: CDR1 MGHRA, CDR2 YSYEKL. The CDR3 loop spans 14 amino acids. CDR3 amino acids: CASSQLAATYEQYF. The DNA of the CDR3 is TGCGCCAGCAGCCAACTAGCGGCAACCTACGAGCAGTACTTC.

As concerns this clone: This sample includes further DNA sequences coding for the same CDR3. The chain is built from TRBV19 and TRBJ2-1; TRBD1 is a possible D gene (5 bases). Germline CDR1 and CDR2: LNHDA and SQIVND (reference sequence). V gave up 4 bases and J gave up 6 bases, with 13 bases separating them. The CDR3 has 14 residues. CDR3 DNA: TGTGCCAGTAGTAAAAGGGGTCAGGGCAATGAGCAGTTCTTC. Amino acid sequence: CASSKRGQGNEQFF. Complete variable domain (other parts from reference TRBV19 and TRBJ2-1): DGGITQSPKYLFRKEGQNVTLSCEQNLNHDAMYWYRQDPGQGLRLIYYSQIVNDFQKGDIAEGYSVSREKKESFPLTVTSAQKNPTAFYLCASSKRGQGNEQFFGPGTRLTVL.

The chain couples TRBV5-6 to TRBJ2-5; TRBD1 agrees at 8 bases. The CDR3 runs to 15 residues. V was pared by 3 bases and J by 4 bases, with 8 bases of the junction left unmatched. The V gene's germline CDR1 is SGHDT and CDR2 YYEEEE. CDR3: CASSSGDRSLETQYF. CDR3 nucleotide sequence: TGTGCCAGCAGCTCGGGGGACAGGTCCTTAGAGACCCAGTACTTC.

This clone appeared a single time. Here the CDR3 DNA reads TGTGCCTGGAGTGTGGGAGGGAACGGACAGCCCCAGCATTTT. Encoded protein: CAWSVGGNGQPQHF. The V gene is TRBV30, the J gene TRBJ1-5; D remains ambiguous. The ends were cut back, 0 bases at V and 7 bases at J, with 13 bases in the middle. There are 14 residues in the CDR3. Germline CDR1 GTSNPN, CDR2 SVGIG (reference sequence).

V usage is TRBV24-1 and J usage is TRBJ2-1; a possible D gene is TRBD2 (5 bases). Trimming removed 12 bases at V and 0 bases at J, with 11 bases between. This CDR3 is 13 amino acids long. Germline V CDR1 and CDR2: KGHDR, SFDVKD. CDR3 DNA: TGTGCCGCCACTACTAGCTCCTACAATGAGCAGTTCTTC. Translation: CAATTSSYNEQFF.

The CDR3 protein is CASSLLSGGSGYGYTF. The CDR3 DNA reads as TGCGCCAGCAGCTTGCTTTCTGGAGGGTCGGGCTATGGCTACACCTTC. This rearrangement joins TRBV5-1 to TRBJ1-2, with D hard to call. Deletions cut 1 base from V and 4 bases from J, with 17 bases between. Germline V CDR1 and CDR2: SGHRS, YFSETQ. The CDR3 extends over 16 amino acids.

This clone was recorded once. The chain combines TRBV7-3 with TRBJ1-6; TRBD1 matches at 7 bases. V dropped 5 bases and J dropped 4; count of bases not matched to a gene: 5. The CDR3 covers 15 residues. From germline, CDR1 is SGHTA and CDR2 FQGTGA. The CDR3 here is CASSPGTAYNSPLHF. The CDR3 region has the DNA TGTGCCAGCAGCCCCGGGACAGCTTATAATTCACCCCTCCACTTT.

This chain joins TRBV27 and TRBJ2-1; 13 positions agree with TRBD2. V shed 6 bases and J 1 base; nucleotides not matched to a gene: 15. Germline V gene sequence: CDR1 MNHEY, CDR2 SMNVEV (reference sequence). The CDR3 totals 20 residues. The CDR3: CASRNVELAGGPGSYNEQFF. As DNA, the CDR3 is TGTGCCAGCAGGAATGTCGAACTAGCGGGAGGGCCTGGGTCCTACAATGAGCAGTTCTTC.

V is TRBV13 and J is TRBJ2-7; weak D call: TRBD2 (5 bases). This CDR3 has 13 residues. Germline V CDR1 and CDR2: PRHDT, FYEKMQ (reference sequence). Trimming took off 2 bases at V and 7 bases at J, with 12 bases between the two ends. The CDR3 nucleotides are TGTGCCAGCAGCTTAACTAGGCGGACGGAGCAGTACTTC. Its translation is CASSLTRRTEQYF.

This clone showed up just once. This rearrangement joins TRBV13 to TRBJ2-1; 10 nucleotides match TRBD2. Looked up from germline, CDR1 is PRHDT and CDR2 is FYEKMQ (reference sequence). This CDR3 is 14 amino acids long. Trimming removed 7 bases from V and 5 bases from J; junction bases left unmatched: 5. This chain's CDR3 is CASKTSGVNNEQFF. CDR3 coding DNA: TGTGCCAGCAAAACTAGCGGGGTAAACAATGAGCAGTTCTTC.

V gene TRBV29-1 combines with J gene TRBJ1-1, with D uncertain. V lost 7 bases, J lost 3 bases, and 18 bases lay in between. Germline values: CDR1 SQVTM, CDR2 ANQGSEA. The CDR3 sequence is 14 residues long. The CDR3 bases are TGCAGCGCCGCACGGTTTTCCTTGCACACTGAAGCTTTCTTT. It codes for CSAARFSLHTEAFF.

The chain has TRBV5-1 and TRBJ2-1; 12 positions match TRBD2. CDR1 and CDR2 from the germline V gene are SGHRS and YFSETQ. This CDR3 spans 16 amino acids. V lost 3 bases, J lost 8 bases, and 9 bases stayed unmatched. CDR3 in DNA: TGCGCCAGCAGCTCCCAGACTAGCGGGAGTTCGTATGAGCAGTTCTTC. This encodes CASSSQTSGSSYEQFF.

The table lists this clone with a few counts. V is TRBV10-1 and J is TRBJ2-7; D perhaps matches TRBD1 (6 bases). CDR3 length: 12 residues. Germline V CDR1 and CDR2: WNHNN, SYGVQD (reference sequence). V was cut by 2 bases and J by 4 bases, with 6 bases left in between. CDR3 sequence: CASSERGYEQYF. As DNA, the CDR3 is TGCGCCAGCAGTGAGAGGGGGTACGAGCAGTACTTC.

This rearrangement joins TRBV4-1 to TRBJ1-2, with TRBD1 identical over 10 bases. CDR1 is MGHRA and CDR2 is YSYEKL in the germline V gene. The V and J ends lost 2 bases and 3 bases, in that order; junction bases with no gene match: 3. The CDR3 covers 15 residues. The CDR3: CASSQSGQGDYGYTF. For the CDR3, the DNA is TGCGCCAGCAGCCAATCAGGACAGGGGGACTATGGCTACACCTTC.

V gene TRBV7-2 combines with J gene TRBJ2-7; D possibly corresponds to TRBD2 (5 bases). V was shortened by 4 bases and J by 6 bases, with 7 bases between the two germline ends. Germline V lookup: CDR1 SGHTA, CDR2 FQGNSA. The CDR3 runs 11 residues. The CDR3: CASSSGGEQYF. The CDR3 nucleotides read TGTGCCAGCAGCTCCGGAGGCGAGCAGTACTTC.

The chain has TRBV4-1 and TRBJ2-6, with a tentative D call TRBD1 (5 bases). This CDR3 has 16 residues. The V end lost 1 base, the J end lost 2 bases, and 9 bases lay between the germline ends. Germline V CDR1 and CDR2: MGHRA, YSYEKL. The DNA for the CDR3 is TGCGCCAGCAGCCAAGTTGGACAACCTGGGGCCAACGTCCTGACTTTC. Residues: CASSQVGQPGANVLTF.

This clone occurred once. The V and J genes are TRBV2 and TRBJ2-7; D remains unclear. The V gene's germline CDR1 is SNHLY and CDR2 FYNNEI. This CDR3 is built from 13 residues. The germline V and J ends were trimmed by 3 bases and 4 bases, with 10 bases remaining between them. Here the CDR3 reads CASSDYRYYEQYF. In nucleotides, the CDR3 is TGTGCCAGCAGTGATTACAGATATTACGAGCAGTACTTC.

This CDR3 reads CASNLGVYEQYF. Here the CDR3 DNA reads TGTGCCAGCAATCTCGGGGTTTACGAGCAGTACTTC. The rearrangement links TRBV12-3 or TRBV12-4 to TRBJ2-7; maybe TRBD2 (5 bases). Between the trimmed V and J ends, which lost 7 bases and 4 bases, there was a span of 11 bases. The CDR3 totals 12 residues.

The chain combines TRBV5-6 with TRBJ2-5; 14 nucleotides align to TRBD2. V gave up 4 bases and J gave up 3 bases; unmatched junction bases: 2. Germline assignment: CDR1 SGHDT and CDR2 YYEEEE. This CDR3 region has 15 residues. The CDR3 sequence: CASSPTSGGEETQYF. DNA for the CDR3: TGTGCCAGCAGCCCGACTAGCGGGGGGGAAGAGACCCAGTACTTC. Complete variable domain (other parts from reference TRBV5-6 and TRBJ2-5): DAGVTQSPTHLIKTRGQQVTLRCSPKSGHDTVSWYQQALGQGPQFIFQYYEEEERQRGNFPDRFSGHQFPNYSSELNVNALLLGDSALYLCASSPTSGGEETQYFGPGTRLLVL.

For the CDR3, the DNA is TGTGCCAGCAGCTTGGGTTCGCCAGGGGCCTCCTACAATGAGCAGTTCTTC. Amino acid sequence: CASSLGSPGASYNEQFF. This chain uses TRBV5-8 with TRBJ2-1; D possibly corresponds to TRBD1 (6 bases). CDR1 is SGHTS and CDR2 is YDEGEE in the germline V gene. This CDR3 comprises 17 residues. V was clipped by 0 bases and J by 0 bases, with 13 bases between them.

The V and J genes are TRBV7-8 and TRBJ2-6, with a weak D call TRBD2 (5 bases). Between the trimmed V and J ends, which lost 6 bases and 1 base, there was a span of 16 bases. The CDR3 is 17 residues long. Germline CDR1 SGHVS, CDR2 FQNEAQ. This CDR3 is CASRLGVSISGANVLTF. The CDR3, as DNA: TGTGCCAGCAGACTAGGAGTTAGTATTTCTGGGGCCAACGTCCTGACTTTC.

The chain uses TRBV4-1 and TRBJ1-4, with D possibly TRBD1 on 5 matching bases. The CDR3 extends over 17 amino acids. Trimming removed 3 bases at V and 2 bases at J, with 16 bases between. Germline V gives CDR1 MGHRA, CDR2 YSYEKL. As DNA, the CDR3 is TGCGCCAGCAGCCAGGACCCAAGACAGAGGACTAATGAAAAACTGTTTTTT. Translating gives CASSQDPRQRTNEKLFF.

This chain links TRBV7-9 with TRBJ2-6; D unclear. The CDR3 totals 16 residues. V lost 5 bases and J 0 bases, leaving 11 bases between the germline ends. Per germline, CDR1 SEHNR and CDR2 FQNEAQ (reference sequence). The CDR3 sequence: CASSPLRSSGANVLTF. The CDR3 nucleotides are TGTGCCAGCAGCCCCCTCCGTAGCTCTGGGGCCAACGTCCTGACTTTC.

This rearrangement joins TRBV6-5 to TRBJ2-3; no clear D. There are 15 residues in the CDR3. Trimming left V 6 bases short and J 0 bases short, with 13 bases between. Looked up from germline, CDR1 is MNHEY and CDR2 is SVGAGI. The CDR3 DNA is TGTGCCAGCAGCTCCCCTTCCTCTAGCACAGATACGCAGTATTTT. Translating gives CASSSPSSSTDTQYF.